The source of this T cell receptor (beta chain) is a study of glioma-infiltrating T cells (dated by TCRdb to about 2016). For the study in its entirety: Sequencing of TCR alpha- and beta-chain repertoires was performed on glioma tissue, on non-neoplastic brain tissue, and on matched peripheral blood mononuclear cells. Three low-grade glioma patients, roughly 8 primary glioblastoma patients and three non-glioma patients contributing non-neoplastic brain tissue were included in the paired cohort. Each tissue-infiltrating repertoire was compared with the same patient's peripheral blood repertoire to measure divergence between tissue and blood T-cell populations.

This clonotype was seen a few times. Which antigen it targets is not known. No base qualities exist here, and no much larger clone lies one base off it. Including the terminal cysteine and phenylalanine, the CDR3 comprises 15 residues. Just the 45-base CDR3 DNA is kept, in frame starting at base 1. CDR1 and CDR2, per the germline V gene, are SGHRS and YFSETQ. V loses 1 base, J loses 7 bases, and the germline ends lie 15 bases apart. The iRepertoire nested amplicon-rescue multiplex PCR (arm-PCR) platform was used to amplify TCR alpha and beta CDR3 regions from RNA. The input for one-step reverse transcription and amplification was 100-400 ng of tissue mRNA or PBMC total RNA. Following bead purification, Illumina adapters were added by a secondary multiplex PCR, and libraries between 200 and 400 bp were gel-purified. Demultiplexing relied on internal 6-nucleotide barcodes carried by the libraries. Sequencing of libraries was performed on an Illumina MiSeq with 2x220 or 2x250 nucleotide paired-end reads. Per the authors' processing: Paired reads were merged with FLASH 1.2.11 and aligned to the GRCh37 human genome with BWA-MEM before extracting TRA and TRB reads. For V and J assignment, an IMGT-derived reference of cassette sequences and CDR3 motifs that included pseudogenes was used. Reads were translated in three frames, and productive CDR3s were defined by a C…FGXG motif without stop codons. Clonotypes were defined as unique combinations of V-J cassette pair and CDR3 amino acid sequence. Filtering of reads was based on Hamming distance, with the threshold set by the sequence error rate of each sample in mapped regions. Using fastp at Q25 and MiXCR, TCRdb reprocessed the public reads and kept productive beta chains. A single entry per CDR3 protein holds the most common genes and DNA from its merged rows. TCRdb, not the original authors, processed these V and J calls. Here the sample has about 140,000 distinct CDR3 sequences; roughly two fifths occur a single time. About a fifth of the sample lies in the top ten.

Here is what the overall study found, with its caveats: Only a very small number of CDR3 sequences turned up in both tissue and blood, a result put down to high CDR3 diversity combined with limited sampling. VJ-independent divergence between tissue and blood was lower than expected in non-neoplastic patients but higher than expected in all gliomas, particularly low-grade gliomas. Group comparisons were based on small numbers of patients: three non-neoplastic, three low-grade glioma and eight glioblastoma patients.

The chain joins TRBV5-1 to TRBJ2-1, with the identity of the D gene unclear. The specimen sequenced was glioma tissue, nonneoplastic brain tissue, or PBMCs (not recorded which). The clonotype was recovered from a human donor with low-grade glioma or glioblastoma, undergoing nonglioma brain surgery, or in good health (not recorded which). The nucleotide sequence reads as follows: TGCGCCAGCAGCTTGTTCGCCCAGATTGAGAATGAGCAGTTCTTC. This gives the protein CASSLFAQIENEQFF.